This TCR beta chain is from a study of T cell clones after liver transplantation. About the study: Three of the eight recipients were HCV-positive; the rest had non-autoimmune, non-viral transplant indications. At least one year of complete immunosuppression withdrawal without enzymes over twice normal defined tolerance. Blood was drawn pre-transplant, before withdrawal, and after full or failed withdrawal.

Study results and caveats: Donor-reactive sequences fell more than third party-reactive ones, suggesting partial deletion.

There are 11 residues in the CDR3. Germline V gene data show CDR1 as SGDLS and CDR2 as YYNGEE. Trimming cost V 7 bases and J 12 bases, with 14 bases left between them. The protocol was immunoSEQ multiplex PCR, while the TCRdb copy is restricted to in-frame clones and leaves out a portion. This table holds roughly 12,000 clones, over 65% found once. Turning to this clone: Its target is unknown.

This receptor was identified in a human patient who received a liver transplant. Some T cells may possibly be graft donor cells. This chain connects TRBV9 to TRBJ2-1; possibly TRBD2 for D (5 bases). Sequenced material: CD8+ T cells from blood, taken at the 22-month timepoint. CDR3 in DNA: TGTGCCAGCCTTGGACCCGCGGGGCAGTTCTTC. It encodes CASLGPAGQFF.